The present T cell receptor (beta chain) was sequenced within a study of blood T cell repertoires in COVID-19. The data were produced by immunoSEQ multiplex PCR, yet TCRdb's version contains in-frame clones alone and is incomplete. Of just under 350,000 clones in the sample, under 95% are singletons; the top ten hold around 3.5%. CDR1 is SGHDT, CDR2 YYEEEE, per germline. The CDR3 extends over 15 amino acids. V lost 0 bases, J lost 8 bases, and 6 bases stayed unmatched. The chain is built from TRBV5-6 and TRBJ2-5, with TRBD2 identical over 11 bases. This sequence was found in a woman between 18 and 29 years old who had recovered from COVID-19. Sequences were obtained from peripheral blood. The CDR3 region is CASSLVGLAAGTQYF. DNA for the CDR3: TGTGCCAGCAGCTTGGTGGGACTAGCGGCCGGAACCCAGTACTTC.